Listed here are 14 T cell receptor beta chains from one sample, sequenced in a study of T cell repertoires in cytomegalovirus infection. TCRdb ran MiXCR on the reads and lists one entry per CDR3 protein. The data hold 500,000 or so distinct CDR3 sequences, with 15% to 20% observed a single time. The sample comprised CD8+ T cells from PBMCs. These receptors came from a human donor in good health (CMV status not recorded). Some clones in this sample may be carry-over from other donors' samples.

The chain carries TRBV6-5 and TRBJ2-7; 8 bases map to TRBD2. The germline V gene encodes CDR1 MNHEY and CDR2 SVGAGI. The CDR3 length is 14 residues. The junction had 10 bases not matched to a gene; V was cut back by 8 bases and J by 4 bases. Here the CDR3 reads CASSPGGEVYEQYF. The CDR3 DNA sequence: TGTGCCAGCTCCCCGGGGGGGGAGGTTTACGAGCAGTACTTC.

This clonotype was seen many times. The chain carries TRBV7-9 and TRBJ1-6; D gene unclear. The CDR3 totals 16 residues. The germline V gene has CDR1 SEHNR and CDR2 FQNEAQ (reference sequence). V was cut by 1 base and J by 3 bases, with 10 bases left in between. The CDR3 sequence: CASSLGGPFYNSPLHF. The CDR3 DNA reads TGTGCCAGCAGCTTAGGTGGGCCGTTCTATAATTCACCCCTCCACTTT.

This clonotype has a handful of counts. The rearrangement links TRBV2 to TRBJ1-5, with 7 bases fitting TRBD1. The CDR3 is 16 amino acids. Looked up from germline, CDR1 is SNHLY and CDR2 is FYNNEI. V shed 1 base and J 0 bases; nucleotides not matched to a gene: 3. DNA for the CDR3: TGTGCCAGCAGTGAAGACAGGGGCCGTAGCAATCAGCCCCAGCATTTT. It translates to CASSEDRGRSNQPQHF.

This rearrangement joins TRBV27 to TRBJ2-7; weak D call: TRBD1 (6 bases). Trimming cost V 3 bases and J 3 bases, with 12 bases left between them. The CDR3 runs to 14 residues. Germline CDR1 MNHEY, CDR2 SMNVEV (reference sequence). CDR3 in DNA: TGTGCCAGCAGTTTCATGGGGGCGAGCTACGAGCAGTACTTC. Translating gives CASSFMGASYEQYF.

This clonotype was counted ten times or more. The CDR3 bases are TGTGCCAGCAGCCTGAGCGGGAGTGACACAGATACGCAGTATTTT. Its protein product is CASSLSGSDTDTQYF. The J gene is TRBJ2-3, the V gene TRBV7-2, with TRBD2 matching over 8 bases. From germline, CDR1 is SGHTA and CDR2 FQGNSA. The junction had 6 bases not matched to a gene; V was cut back by 5 bases and J by 2 bases. The CDR3 is 15 residues long.

This clonotype has only a few counts. V and J are TRBV4-2 and TRBJ1-6; D call uncertain. The CDR3 has 16 residues. Germline assignment: CDR1 LGHNA and CDR2 YNFKEQ. The V end was cut by 0 bases, the J end by 0 bases, with 6 bases between. The CDR3 protein is CASSQEPSSYNSPLHF. CDR3 sequence (DNA): TGTGCCAGCAGCCAAGAACCGAGCTCCTATAATTCACCCCTCCACTTT.

This clonotype has more than one count but fewer than ten. The chain carries TRBV12-5 and TRBJ1-2, with D possibly being TRBD1 (6 bases). The V gene lost 1 base and the J gene lost 4 bases, with 10 bases spanning the gap. CDR1 is LGHNT, CDR2 FRNRAP, per germline. The CDR3 sequence is 14 residues long. CDR3: CASGLGGGGYGYTF. The CDR3 region has the DNA TGTGCTAGTGGTTTGGGAGGGGGTGGCTATGGCTACACCTTC.

A few counts support this clonotype. The CDR3 bases are TGTGCCAGCAGCCCCCAATGGGGTTCTTATGGCTACACCTTC. Protein: CASSPQWGSYGYTF. The rearrangement uses TRBV7-9 and TRBJ1-2; D unclear. V was trimmed by 5 bases and J by 5 bases, leaving 15 bases between them. CDR3 length: 14 residues. Germline V lookup: CDR1 SEHNR, CDR2 FQNEAQ (reference sequence).

At least ten counts were recorded for this clonotype. The rearrangement joins TRBV6-5 to TRBJ1-5; D is unresolved. This CDR3 is 13 amino acids long. V dropped 5 bases and J dropped 4 bases, with 9 bases sitting between them. Germline CDR1 is MNHEY and CDR2 is SVGAGI. CDR3 nucleotide sequence: TGTGCCAGCAGTGAGGACCGGAATCAGCCCCAGCATTTT. Translating gives CASSEDRNQPQHF.

This clonotype was picked up many times. V and J are TRBV6-1 and TRBJ1-2; D is unclear. The CDR3 runs to 15 residues. The V gene lost 2 bases and the J gene lost 4 bases, with 14 bases spanning the gap. Germline V lookup: CDR1 MNHNS, CDR2 SASEGT. The CDR3 sequence is CASSESQRAAYGYTF. The CDR3 DNA sequence: TGTGCCAGCAGTGAATCCCAGCGGGCCGCCTATGGCTACACCTTC.

This clonotype has a count of ten or more. The genes are TRBV7-6 and TRBJ2-3, with TRBD2 matching 10 bases. Germline V CDR1 and CDR2: SGHVS, FNYEAQ. The CDR3 contains 15 residues. The ends lost 5 bases at V and 3 bases at J; junction bases unmatched: 5. The CDR3 here is CASSQTTSGTDTQYF. The CDR3 bases are TGTGCCAGCAGCCAGACGACTAGCGGGACAGATACGCAGTATTTT.

The sample holds one count of this clonotype. V is TRBV3-1 and J is TRBJ1-5; D not certain. The CDR3 length is 16 residues. Trimming left V 0 bases short and J 0 bases short, with 9 bases between. CDR1 LGHDT and CDR2 YNNKEL come from the germline V gene (reference sequence). The CDR3 nucleotides read TGTGCCAGCAGCCAAGAGGCCTCTGATAGCAATCAGCCCCAGCATTTT. Amino acid sequence: CASSQEASDSNQPQHF.

This clonotype was recorded many times. J is TRBJ1-2 and V is TRBV7-9; 7 bases align to TRBD1. The CDR3 contains 14 residues. CDR1 SEHNR and CDR2 FQNEAQ come from the germline V gene (reference sequence). Trimming removed 5 bases from V and 8 bases from J; junction bases left unmatched: 11. The CDR3 loop reads CASSDVTGAKGYTF. The CDR3 bases are TGTGCCAGCAGCGATGTTACAGGGGCTAAGGGCTACACCTTC.

The table lists this clonotype with a few counts. This chain joins TRBV29-1 and TRBJ1-2; D might be TRBD1 (6 bases). The CDR3 is 14 amino acids. CDR1 SQVTM and CDR2 ANQGSEA come from the germline V gene. Trimming removed 3 bases from V and 4 bases from J, with 15 bases in between. CDR3 protein: CSVDGGDWVYGYTF. CDR3 nucleotides: TGCAGCGTTGACGGGGGCGACTGGGTCTATGGCTACACCTTC.